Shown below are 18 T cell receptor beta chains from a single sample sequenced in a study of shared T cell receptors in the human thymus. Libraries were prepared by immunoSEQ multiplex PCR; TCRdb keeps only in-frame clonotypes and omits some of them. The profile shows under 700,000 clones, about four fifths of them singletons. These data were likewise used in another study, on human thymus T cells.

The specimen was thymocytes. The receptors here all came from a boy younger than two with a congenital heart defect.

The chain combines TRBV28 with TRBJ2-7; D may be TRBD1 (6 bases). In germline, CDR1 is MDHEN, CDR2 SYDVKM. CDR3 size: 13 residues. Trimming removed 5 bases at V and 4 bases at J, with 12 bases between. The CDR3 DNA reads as TGTGCCAGCAGTCCCAGGGGCCCGTACGAGCAGTACTTC. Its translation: CASSPRGPYEQYF.

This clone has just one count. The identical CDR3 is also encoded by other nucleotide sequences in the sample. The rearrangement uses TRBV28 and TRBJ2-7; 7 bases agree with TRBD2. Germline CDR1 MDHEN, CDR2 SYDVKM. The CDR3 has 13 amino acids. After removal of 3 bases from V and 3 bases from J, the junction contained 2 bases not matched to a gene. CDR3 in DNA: TGTGCCAGCAGTTTGGCGGGGGACTACGAGCAGTACTTC. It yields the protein CASSLAGDYEQYF. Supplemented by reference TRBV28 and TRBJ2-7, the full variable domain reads DVKVTQSSRYLVKRTGEKVFLECVQDMDHENMFWYRQDPGLGLRLIYFSYDVKMKEKGDIPEGYSVSREKKERFSLILESASTNQTSMYLCASSLAGDYEQYFGPGTRLTVT.

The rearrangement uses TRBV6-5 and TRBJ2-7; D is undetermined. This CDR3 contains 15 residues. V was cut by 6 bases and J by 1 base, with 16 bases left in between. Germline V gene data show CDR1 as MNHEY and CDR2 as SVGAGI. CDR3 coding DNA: TGTGCCAGCAGCCAGCACGCTGAGGTTTCCTACGAGCAGTACTTC. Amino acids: CASSQHAEVSYEQYF.

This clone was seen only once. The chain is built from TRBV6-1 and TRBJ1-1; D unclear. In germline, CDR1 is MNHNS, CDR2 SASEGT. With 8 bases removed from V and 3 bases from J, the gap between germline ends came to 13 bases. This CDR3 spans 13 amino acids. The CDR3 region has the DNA TGTGCCAGCCGGGTCCGGGGTGACACTGAAGCTTTCTTT. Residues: CASRVRGDTEAFF.

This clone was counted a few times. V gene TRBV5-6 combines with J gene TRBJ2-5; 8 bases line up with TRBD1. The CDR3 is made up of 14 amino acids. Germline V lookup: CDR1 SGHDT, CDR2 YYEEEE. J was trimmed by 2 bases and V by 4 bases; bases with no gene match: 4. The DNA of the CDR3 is TGTGCCAGCAGCCCCGACAGGGGACAAGAGACCCAGTACTTC. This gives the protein CASSPDRGQETQYF. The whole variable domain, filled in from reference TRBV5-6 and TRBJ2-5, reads DAGVTQSPTHLIKTRGQQVTLRCSPKSGHDTVSWYQQALGQGPQFIFQYYEEEERQRGNFPDRFSGHQFPNYSSELNVNALLLGDSALYLCASSPDRGQETQYFGPGTRLLVL.

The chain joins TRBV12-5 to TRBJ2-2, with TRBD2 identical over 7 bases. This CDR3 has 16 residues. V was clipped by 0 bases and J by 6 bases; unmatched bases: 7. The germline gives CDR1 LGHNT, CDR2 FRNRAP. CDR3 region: CASGLVTGGRAGELFF. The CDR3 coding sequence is TGTGCTAGTGGTTTGGTAACGGGGGGAAGGGCCGGGGAGCTGTTTTTT.

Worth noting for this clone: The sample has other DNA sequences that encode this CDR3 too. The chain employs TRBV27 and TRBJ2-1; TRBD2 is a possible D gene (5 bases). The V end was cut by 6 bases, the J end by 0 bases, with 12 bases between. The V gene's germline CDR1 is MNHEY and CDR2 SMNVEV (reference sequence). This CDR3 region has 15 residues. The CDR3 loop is CASSFSGRSYNEQFF. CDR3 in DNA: TGTGCCAGCAGCTTCAGCGGACGCTCCTACAATGAGCAGTTCTTC.

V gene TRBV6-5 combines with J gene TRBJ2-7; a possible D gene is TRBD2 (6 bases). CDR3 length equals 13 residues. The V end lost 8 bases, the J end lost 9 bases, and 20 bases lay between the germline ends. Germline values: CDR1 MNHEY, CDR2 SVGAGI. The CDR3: CASLSPRGGVQYF. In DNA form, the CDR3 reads TGTGCCAGCCTCTCCCCCCGGGGCGGGGTGCAGTACTTC.

The CDR3 loop reads CASSPRTSGRGQETQYF. The CDR3 nucleotides read TGCGCCAGCAGCCCACGGACTAGCGGGAGAGGGCAAGAGACCCAGTACTTC. This chain joins TRBV4-3 and TRBJ2-5; TRBD2 agrees at 13 bases. J was trimmed by 2 bases and V by 4 bases; bases with no gene match: 7. From germline, CDR1 is LGHNA and CDR2 YSLEER. CDR3 length: 17 amino acids.

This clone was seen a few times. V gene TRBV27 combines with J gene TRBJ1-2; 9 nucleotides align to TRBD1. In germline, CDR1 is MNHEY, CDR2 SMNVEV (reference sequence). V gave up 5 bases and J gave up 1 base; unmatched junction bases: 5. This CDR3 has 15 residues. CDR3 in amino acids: CASSVRQGDNYGYTF. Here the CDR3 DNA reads TGTGCCAGCAGTGTTCGACAGGGGGATAACTATGGCTACACCTTC.

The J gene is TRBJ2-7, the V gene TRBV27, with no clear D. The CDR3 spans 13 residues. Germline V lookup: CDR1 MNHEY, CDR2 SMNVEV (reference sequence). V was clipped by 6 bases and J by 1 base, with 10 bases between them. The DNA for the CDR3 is TGTGCCAGCAGCCCGACTCAATCCTACGAGCAGTACTTC. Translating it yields CASSPTQSYEQYF.

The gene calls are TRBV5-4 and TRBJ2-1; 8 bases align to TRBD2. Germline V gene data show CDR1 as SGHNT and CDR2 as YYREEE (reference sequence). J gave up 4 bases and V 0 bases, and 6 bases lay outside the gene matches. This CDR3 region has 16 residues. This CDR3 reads CASSLGREVPYNEQFF. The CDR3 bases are TGTGCCAGCAGCTTGGGGCGGGAGGTCCCTTACAATGAGCAGTTCTTC.

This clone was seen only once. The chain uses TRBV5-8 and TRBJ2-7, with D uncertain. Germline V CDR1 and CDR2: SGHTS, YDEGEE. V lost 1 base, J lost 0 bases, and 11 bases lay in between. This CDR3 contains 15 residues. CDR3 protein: CASSLRPGISYEQYF. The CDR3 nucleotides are TGTGCCAGCAGCTTGCGTCCAGGAATCTCCTACGAGCAGTACTTC.

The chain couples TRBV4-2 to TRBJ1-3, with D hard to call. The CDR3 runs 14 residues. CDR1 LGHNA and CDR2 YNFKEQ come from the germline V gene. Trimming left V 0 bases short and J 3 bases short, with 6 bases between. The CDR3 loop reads CASSQDRRGNTIYF. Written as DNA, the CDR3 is TGTGCCAGCAGCCAAGATCGTCGTGGAAACACCATATATTTT.

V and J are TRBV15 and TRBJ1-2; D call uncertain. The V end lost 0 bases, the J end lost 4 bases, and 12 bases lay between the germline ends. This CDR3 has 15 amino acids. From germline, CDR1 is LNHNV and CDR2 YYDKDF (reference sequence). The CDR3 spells CATSRDGDSRYGYTF. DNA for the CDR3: TGTGCCACCAGCAGAGATGGAGACTCACGCTATGGCTACACCTTC.

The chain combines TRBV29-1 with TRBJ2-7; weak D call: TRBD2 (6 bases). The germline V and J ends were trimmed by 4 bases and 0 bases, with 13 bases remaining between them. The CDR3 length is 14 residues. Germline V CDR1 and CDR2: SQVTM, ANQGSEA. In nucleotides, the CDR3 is TGCAGCGTTGCTCTTGCGGGGTCCTCCTACGAGCAGTACTTC. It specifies CSVALAGSSYEQYF.

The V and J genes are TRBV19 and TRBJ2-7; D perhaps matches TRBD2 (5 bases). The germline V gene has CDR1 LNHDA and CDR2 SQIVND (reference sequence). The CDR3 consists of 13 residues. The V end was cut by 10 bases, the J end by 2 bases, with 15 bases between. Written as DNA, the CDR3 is TGTGCCACCCAAGCGGATGATACCTACGAGCAGTACTTC. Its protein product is CATQADDTYEQYF. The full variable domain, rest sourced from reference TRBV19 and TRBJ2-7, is DGGITQSPKYLFRKEGQNVTLSCEQNLNHDAMYWYRQDPGQGLRLIYYSQIVNDFQKGDIAEGYSVSREKKESFPLTVTSAQKNPTAFYLCATQADDTYEQYFGPGTRLTVT.

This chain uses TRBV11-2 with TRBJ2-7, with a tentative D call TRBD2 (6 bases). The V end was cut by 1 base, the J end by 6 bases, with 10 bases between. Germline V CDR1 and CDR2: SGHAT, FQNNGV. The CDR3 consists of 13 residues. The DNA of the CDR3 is TGTGCCAGCAGCTTAGGGCTAGCGACCGAGCAGTACTTC. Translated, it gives CASSLGLATEQYF.